The rows below give T cell receptor beta chains drawn from one sample of a study of shared clonotypes between healthy human individuals. The assay was immunoSEQ multiplex PCR, and TCRdb's table has in-frame clones only and misses some. Among 1.5 million to 2.5 million clones listed, about 95% were seen once. The source material was naive CD8+ T cells sorted from blood. Source of these receptors: a man between 18 and 35 years old in good health. Each CDR3 is given with its conserved first and last residue. D genes are given only for firm matches. Expanded clones get a size class; other rows say once, few or many, or leave the size out.

abundance	v_gene	d_gene	j_gene	CDR3aa	CDR3nt
.	TRBV2	.	TRBJ1-6	CASSPGVYNSPLHF	TGTGCCAGCAGTCCAGGCGTCTATAATTCACCCCTCCACTTT
.	TRBV28	.	TRBJ2-7	CASTSTGDNVYEQYF	TGTGCCAGCACCTCGACTGGAGACAACGTCTACGAGCAGTACTTC
.	TRBV4-3	TRBD2	TRBJ2-1	CASSPVRLASVDEQFF	TGCGCCAGCAGCCCCGTGAGACTAGCATCGGTAGATGAGCAGTTCTTC
.	TRBV7-9	TRBD1	TRBJ2-7	CASSLVGQGAYEQYF	TGTGCCAGCAGCTTAGTTGGACAGGGGGCCTACGAGCAGTACTTC
.	TRBV15	.	TRBJ1-3	CATSRDLGTGNTIYF	TGTGCCACCAGCAGAGATCTGGGAACGGGAAACACCATATATTTT
.	TRBV29-1	TRBD2	TRBJ2-1	CSVAGTSGSTNEQFF	TGCAGCGTAGCCGGGACTAGCGGGAGTACGAATGAGCAGTTCTTC
.	TRBV4-3	.	TRBJ2-3	CASSQDDLTSTDTQYF	TGCGCCAGCAGCCAAGATGACTTAACTAGCACAGATACGCAGTATTTT
.	TRBV28	.	TRBJ2-3	CASSLSDRDTQYF	TGTGCCAGCAGTTTAAGCGACAGGGATACGCAGTATTTT
once	TRBV19	.	TRBJ2-7	CASEAGPSYEQYF	TGTGCCAGTGAGGCGGGACCGTCCTACGAGCAGTACTTC
.	TRBV7-9	TRBD1	TRBJ2-7	CASSLGDSYEQYF	TGTGCCAGCAGCTTAGGGGACAGCTACGAGCAGTACTTC
.	TRBV6-1	.	TRBJ1-1	CASSEVGGTEAFF	TGTGCCAGCAGTGAAGTCGGGGGCACTGAAGCTTTCTTT
.	TRBV6-5	TRBD1	TRBJ2-7	CASSYRGHGEQYF	TGTGCCAGCAGCTACAGGGGGCACGGCGAGCAGTACTTC
.	TRBV6-6	.	TRBJ1-1	CASTVGTAAFF	TGTGCCAGCACCGTGGGAACAGCGGCTTTCTTT
once	TRBV4-2	TRBD1	TRBJ2-7	CASSQGTGGTYEQYF	TGTGCCAGCAGCCAAGGGACAGGGGGTACCTACGAGCAGTACTTC
.	TRBV4-3	.	TRBJ2-2	CASSQIFRERDTGELFF	TGCGCCAGCAGCCAAATTTTTCGGGAGAGGGACACCGGGGAGCTGTTTTTT
.	TRBV4-3	TRBD1	TRBJ2-7	CASSQDSGGYEQYF	TGCGCCAGCAGCCAAGATTCAGGGGGCTACGAGCAGTACTTC
.	TRBV28	TRBD1	TRBJ2-1	CASLTGGVRSYNEQFF	TGTGCCAGCCTTACAGGGGGAGTACGGTCCTACAATGAGCAGTTCTTC